This is a list of T cell receptor beta chains from one sample in a study of cytomegalovirus exposure and HLA in healthy donors. The protocol was immunoSEQ multiplex PCR, while the TCRdb copy is restricted to in-frame clones and leaves out a portion. The table includes 120,000 or so clones, 75% to 80% detected once. Sequencing used PBMCs. These receptors originate from a woman aged 35 to 49 in good health and CMV-seronegative. CDR3s include the opening cysteine and the closing phenylalanine or tryptophan.

j_call v_call cdr3_length cdr3_aa
TRBJ1-2 TRBV28 16 CASSGTTGTGNYGYTF
TRBJ2-1 TRBV28 15 CANSFAPSSYNEQFF
TRBJ1-6 TRBV9 12 CASSDQDSPLHF
TRBJ2-7 TRBV5-1 13 CASSLDGSYEQYF
TRBJ2-7 TRBV5-6 17 CASSLGSGPHLSYEQYF
TRBJ1-1 TRBV5-8 13 CASSPGGNPEAFF
TRBJ2-7 TRBV9 14 CASSVTGGSYEQYF
TRBJ2-1 TRBV27 15 CASNPGTSAYNEQFF
TRBJ1-4 TRBV4-3 16 CASSPYTGQGSEKLFF
TRBJ2-5 TRBV9 16 CASSKRQGEGEETQYF
TRBJ2-7 TRBV5-6 15 CASSAWGQGSSEQYF
TRBJ2-7 TRBV7-9 14 CASFITGKSDEQYF
TRBJ2-1 TRBV4-1 14 CASSQVGAWNEQFF
TRBJ2-6 TRBV19 18 CASSFTRQSSSGANGLTF
TRBJ2-2 TRBV28 16 CASSSGTAASTGELFF
TRBJ1-2 TRBV19 13 CASSIRDGSGYTF
TRBJ2-1 TRBV5-6 16 CASSFGSGRSLNEQFF
TRBJ2-7 TRBV27 14 CASTRGQGYYEQYF
TRBJ2-5 TRBV6-5 16 CASSYSVGGKQETQYF
TRBJ1-3 TRBV11-3 15 CASSQGGHSGNTIYF
TRBJ2-7 TRBV7-9 15 CASSLADRSSYEQYF
. TRBV10-3 15 CAISDSRGGSDEQYF
TRBJ2-5 TRBV5-6 17 CASSLKLSGTGQETQYF
TRBJ2-5 TRBV27 16 CASRLAGDGVEETQYF
TRBJ2-7 TRBV15 13 CATAAGLFHEQYF
TRBJ1-6 TRBV7-2 13 CASSFQGGSPLHF
TRBJ1-2 TRBV28 14 CASSLFREIIGYTF
TRBJ2-7 TRBV7-2 16 CASRWGGPRSDYEQYF
TRBJ2-4 TRBV2 17 CASSEAWASGRKNSQYF
TRBJ2-5 TRBV19 14 CASMSLSGQQTQYF
TRBJ2-7 TRBV2 14 CASSGDRGSYEQYF
TRBJ1-3 TRBV7-9 14 CASSRGGVGNTIYF
TRBJ2-1 TRBV19 15 CASSMEGGYLSEQFF
TRBJ1-2 TRBV19 15 CASSMRGGKVYGYTF
TRBJ2-3 TRBV19 11 CASRSEDTQYF
TRBJ1-2 TRBV7-9 13 CASSLWTDNGYTF
TRBJ2-7 TRBV28 13 CASSSANSYEQYF
TRBJ2-7 TRBV2 12 CASNNAEGEQYF
TRBJ2-1 TRBV5-1 15 CASSLGLAIHNEQFF
TRBJ2-7 TRBV27 16 CASSLSGQSISYEQYF
TRBJ1-1 TRBV6-1 12 CASTRTGTEAFF
TRBJ2-4 TRBV5-6 13 CASSLSSGNIQYF
TRBJ1-1 TRBV5-6 15 CASSLGAFGSTEAFF
TRBJ1-2 TRBV29-1 11 CSVAGVKGYTF
TRBJ2-1 TRBV29-1 14 CSVGTSGGGNEQFF
TRBJ2-4 TRBV7-3 13 CASSLNPGNIQYF
TRBJ1-6 TRBV20-1 11 CSARVVDTLHF
TRBJ2-7 TRBV6-5 14 CAAPLAVIDYEQYF
TRBJ2-1 TRBV7-9 18 CSSSPEFAPREAHNEQFF
TRBJ2-3 TRBV7-2 16 CASSPIAGGGTDTQYF
TRBJ2-6 TRBV4-1 18 CASSPRQYTSSGANVLTF